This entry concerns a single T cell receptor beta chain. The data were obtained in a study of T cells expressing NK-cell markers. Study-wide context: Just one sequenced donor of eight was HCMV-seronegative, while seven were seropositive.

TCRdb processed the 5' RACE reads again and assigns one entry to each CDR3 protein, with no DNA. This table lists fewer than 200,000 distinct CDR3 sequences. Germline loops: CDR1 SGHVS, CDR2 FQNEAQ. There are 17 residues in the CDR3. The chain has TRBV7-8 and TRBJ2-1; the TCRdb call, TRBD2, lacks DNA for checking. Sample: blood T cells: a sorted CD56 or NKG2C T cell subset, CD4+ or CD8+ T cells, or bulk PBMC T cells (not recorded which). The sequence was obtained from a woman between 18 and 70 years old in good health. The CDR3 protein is CASSPLAGGVSYNEQFF.